A selection of T cell receptor beta chains follows, all from one sample in a study of blood T cell repertoires in COVID-19. TCRdb's table, derived via immunoSEQ multiplex PCR, lists solely in-frame clones and lacks some. In the table there are 200,000 to 250,000 clones, roughly 80% of which are singletons. Sequencing input: peripheral blood. The source of these receptors is a human donor in a cohort sampled during active COVID-19. Both conserved end residues are part of each CDR3. The order of the fields is J gene, clone size, V gene, D gene, CDR3 protein, CDR3 DNA. D genes are given only for firm matches. Size is omitted from some rows. Given values are once, few, many or a class for expanded clones.

j_gene: TRBJ2-1
abundance: .
v_gene: TRBV5-4
d_gene: TRBD2
CDR3aa: CASSRTSGYNEQFF
CDR3nt: TGTGCCAGCAGCAGGACTAGCGGATACAATGAGCAGTTCTTC

j_gene: TRBJ2-5
abundance: .
v_gene: TRBV11-3
d_gene: TRBD2
CDR3aa: CASSPGRGTTLQETQYF
CDR3nt: TGTGCCAGCAGCCCAGGACGAGGGACTACCCTTCAAGAGACCCAGTACTTC

j_gene: TRBJ2-7
abundance: .
v_gene: TRBV13
d_gene: TRBD2
CDR3aa: CASSLGGSGRAYEQYF
CDR3nt: TGTGCCAGCAGCTTAGGCGGCAGCGGGAGGGCCTACGAGCAGTACTTC

j_gene: TRBJ2-7
abundance: once
v_gene: TRBV4-3
d_gene: TRBD2
CDR3aa: CASSLGLAVSYEQYF
CDR3nt: TGCGCCAGCAGCCTCGGACTAGCGGTTTCCTACGAGCAGTACTTC

j_gene: TRBJ1-3
abundance: .
v_gene: TRBV28
d_gene: TRBD1
CDR3aa: CASSFLGDRAGNTIYF
CDR3nt: TGTGCCAGCAGTTTTCTGGGAGACAGGGCTGGAAACACCATATATTTT

j_gene: TRBJ2-5
abundance: few
v_gene: TRBV27
d_gene: .
CDR3aa: CASSSPRSTGRETQYF
CDR3nt: TGTGCCAGCAGTTCCCCTAGGAGTACCGGTAGAGAGACCCAGTACTTC

j_gene: TRBJ2-7
abundance: .
v_gene: TRBV11-3
d_gene: .
CDR3aa: CASSKGQTSYEQYF
CDR3nt: TGTGCCAGCAGCAAGGGACAAACCTCCTACGAGCAGTACTTC

j_gene: TRBJ2-7
abundance: once
v_gene: TRBV4-1
d_gene: .
CDR3aa: CASSQGAGELSSYEQYF
CDR3nt: TGCGCCAGCAGCCAGGGTGCCGGGGAACTAAGCTCCTACGAGCAGTACTTC

j_gene: TRBJ1-1
abundance: .
v_gene: TRBV28
d_gene: .
CDR3aa: CAIKGGMNTEAFF
CDR3nt: TGTGCCATCAAGGGGGGGATGAACACTGAAGCTTTCTTT

j_gene: TRBJ2-2
abundance: .
v_gene: TRBV27
d_gene: TRBD1
CDR3aa: CASKGQGAGGELFF
CDR3nt: TGTGCCAGCAAAGGACAGGGGGCGGGCGGGGAGCTGTTTTTT

j_gene: TRBJ2-7
abundance: .
v_gene: TRBV6-4
d_gene: .
CDR3aa: CASSDSGTGALTSGVSYEQYF
CDR3nt: TGTGCCAGCAGTGACTCGGGGACAGGGGCCTTGACTAGCGGGGTTTCCTACGAGCAGTACTTC

j_gene: TRBJ2-2
abundance: .
v_gene: TRBV4-3
d_gene: TRBD1
CDR3aa: CASRQDRTTGELFF
CDR3nt: TGCGCCAGCAGACAGGACAGGACCACCGGGGAGCTGTTTTTT

j_gene: TRBJ1-2
abundance: .
v_gene: TRBV7-8
d_gene: TRBD1
CDR3aa: CASSSRPGDRAGGYTF
CDR3nt: TGTGCCAGCAGCTCCCGCCCAGGCGACAGGGCGGGAGGCTACACCTTC

j_gene: TRBJ2-2
abundance: .
v_gene: TRBV7-2
d_gene: TRBD2
CDR3aa: CASSPPGLAGGPGELFF
CDR3nt: TGTGCCAGCAGCCCACCGGGACTAGCGGGAGGACCCGGGGAGCTGTTTTTT

j_gene: TRBJ2-5
abundance: few
v_gene: TRBV7-2
d_gene: TRBD2
CDR3aa: CASSSIAGGETQYF
CDR3nt: TGTGCCAGCAGCTCCATTGCGGGAGGAGAGACCCAGTACTTC

j_gene: TRBJ2-1
abundance: .
v_gene: TRBV9
d_gene: TRBD2
CDR3aa: CASQTSGRLGHNEQFF
CDR3nt: TGTGCCAGCCAGACTAGCGGGAGGTTGGGTCACAATGAGCAGTTCTTC

j_gene: TRBJ1-1
abundance: once
v_gene: TRBV5-4
d_gene: TRBD1
CDR3aa: CASRADRGRTEAFF
CDR3nt: TGTGCCAGCAGGGCGGACAGGGGGCGAACTGAAGCTTTCTTT

j_gene: TRBJ2-7
abundance: .
v_gene: TRBV21-1
d_gene: .
CDR3aa: CASSLGPGTSGSSYEQYF
CDR3nt: TGTGCCAGCAGCCTCGGGCCCGGGACTAGCGGGTCGTCCTACGAGCAGTACTTC

j_gene: TRBJ1-3
abundance: .
v_gene: TRBV4-1
d_gene: .
CDR3aa: CASQSGGGNPDTIYF
CDR3nt: TGCGCCAGCCAATCTGGGGGGGGTAATCCAGACACCATATATTTT

j_gene: TRBJ1-2
abundance: few
v_gene: TRBV5-8
d_gene: TRBD1
CDR3aa: CASSRGTGYGYTF
CDR3nt: TGTGCCAGCAGCCGGGGGACAGGGTATGGCTACACCTTC

j_gene: TRBJ1-2
abundance: .
v_gene: TRBV27
d_gene: TRBD1
CDR3aa: CASSPINRGVLYGYTF
CDR3nt: TGTGCCAGCAGTCCTATTAACAGGGGCGTCCTCTATGGCTACACCTTC

j_gene: TRBJ1-1
abundance: .
v_gene: TRBV3-1/TRBV3-2
d_gene: TRBD1
CDR3aa: CASSTGQGWTEAFF
CDR3nt: TGTGCCAGCAGCACGGGACAGGGGTGGACTGAAGCTTTCTTT

j_gene: TRBJ2-7
abundance: .
v_gene: TRBV29-1
d_gene: .
CDR3aa: CSVVVVSSYEQYF
CDR3nt: TGCAGCGTTGTAGTCGTGAGCTCCTACGAGCAGTACTTC

j_gene: TRBJ2-7
abundance: .
v_gene: TRBV13
d_gene: TRBD2
CDR3aa: CASSLGAGVPGYYEQYF
CDR3nt: TGTGCCAGCAGCTTAGGCGCGGGAGTTCCCGGGTACTACGAGCAGTACTTC

j_gene: TRBJ1-1
abundance: .
v_gene: TRBV12-3/TRBV12-4
d_gene: TRBD1
CDR3aa: CASSLRDREAFF
CDR3nt: TGTGCCAGCAGTTTGCGGGACAGGGAAGCTTTCTTT

j_gene: TRBJ2-1
abundance: .
v_gene: TRBV18
d_gene: .
CDR3aa: CASSSGRVLVYNEQFF
CDR3nt: TGTGCCAGCTCGTCAGGAAGAGTACTAGTTTACAATGAGCAGTTCTTC

j_gene: TRBJ2-3
abundance: .
v_gene: TRBV10-3
d_gene: .
CDR3aa: CAISAGDHTQYF
CDR3nt: TGTGCCATCAGTGCGGGGGACCATACGCAGTATTTT

j_gene: TRBJ2-1
abundance: once
v_gene: TRBV18
d_gene: TRBD1
CDR3aa: CASSPLGTAYNEQFF
CDR3nt: TGTGCCAGCTCACCATTGGGGACAGCTTACAATGAGCAGTTCTTC

j_gene: TRBJ2-1
abundance: .
v_gene: TRBV4-1
d_gene: .
CDR3aa: CASSLGNYNEQFF
CDR3nt: TGCGCCAGCAGCCTCGGTAATTACAATGAGCAGTTCTTC

j_gene: TRBJ2-5
abundance: .
v_gene: TRBV18
d_gene: TRBD1
CDR3aa: CASSSSGTGPETQYF
CDR3nt: TGTGCCAGCTCATCCTCCGGGACAGGGCCAGAGACCCAGTACTTC

j_gene: TRBJ2-7
abundance: .
v_gene: TRBV28
d_gene: TRBD2
CDR3aa: CASSFRLAVYEQYF
CDR3nt: TGTGCCAGCAGTTTCAGACTAGCGGTCTACGAGCAGTACTTC

j_gene: TRBJ2-7
abundance: .
v_gene: TRBV14
d_gene: .
CDR3aa: CASSQGRGTVYEQYF
CDR3nt: TGTGCCAGCAGCCAAGGTCGGGGGACAGTCTACGAGCAGTACTTC

j_gene: TRBJ2-3
abundance: .
v_gene: TRBV28
d_gene: .
CDR3aa: CASRGGGGGTDTQYF
CDR3nt: TGTGCCAGCAGGGGAGGGGGGGGAGGCACAGATACGCAGTATTTT

j_gene: TRBJ2-7
abundance: .
v_gene: TRBV18
d_gene: TRBD2
CDR3aa: CASSPLPAGDYEQYF
CDR3nt: TGTGCCAGCTCACCACTTCCAGCGGGGGACTACGAGCAGTACTTC

j_gene: TRBJ2-7
abundance: .
v_gene: TRBV7-9
d_gene: TRBD1
CDR3aa: CASSITGAEQYF
CDR3nt: TGTGCCAGCAGCATAACAGGGGCCGAGCAGTACTTC

j_gene: TRBJ2-3
abundance: .
v_gene: TRBV20-1
d_gene: TRBD2
CDR3aa: CSASPTSGWVGTQYF
CDR3nt: TGCAGTGCTAGTCCGACTAGCGGGTGGGTAGGTACGCAGTATTTT

j_gene: TRBJ1-4
abundance: .
v_gene: TRBV27
d_gene: TRBD1
CDR3aa: CASTQPGQPNEKLFF
CDR3nt: TGTGCCAGCACCCAGCCGGGACAGCCTAATGAAAAACTGTTTTTT

j_gene: TRBJ2-5
abundance: .
v_gene: TRBV6-5
d_gene: .
CDR3aa: CASSLQIQETQYF
CDR3nt: TGTGCCAGCAGTTTACAAATACAGGAGACCCAGTACTTC

j_gene: TRBJ2-1
abundance: .
v_gene: TRBV5-1
d_gene: TRBD1
CDR3aa: CASSTGQGANEQFF
CDR3nt: TGCGCCAGCAGCACTGGACAGGGAGCCAATGAGCAGTTCTTC

j_gene: TRBJ2-7
abundance: .
v_gene: TRBV20-1
d_gene: TRBD1
CDR3aa: CSASEGQGAREQYF
CDR3nt: TGCAGTGCTAGTGAGGGACAGGGGGCGAGGGAGCAGTACTTC

j_gene: TRBJ2-7
abundance: .
v_gene: TRBV5-1
d_gene: TRBD2
CDR3aa: CASSSAGGYEQYF
CDR3nt: TGCGCCAGCAGCTCCGCGGGAGGCTACGAGCAGTACTTC

j_gene: TRBJ2-3
abundance: few
v_gene: TRBV6-2/TRBV6-3
d_gene: TRBD2
CDR3aa: CASSYLGLAGAPDTQYF
CDR3nt: TGTGCCAGCAGTTACTTAGGACTAGCGGGAGCCCCAGATACGCAGTATTTT

j_gene: TRBJ1-1
abundance: .
v_gene: TRBV7-9
d_gene: .
CDR3aa: CASSLDWSGEAFF
CDR3nt: TGTGCCAGCAGCTTAGATTGGTCGGGTGAAGCTTTCTTT

j_gene: TRBJ2-7
abundance: .
v_gene: TRBV20-1
d_gene: .
CDR3aa: CSARGGYEQYF
CDR3nt: TGCAGTGCTAGAGGCGGCTACGAGCAGTACTTC

j_gene: TRBJ2-3
abundance: .
v_gene: TRBV18
d_gene: .
CDR3aa: CASSPNQLDTQYF
CDR3nt: TGTGCCAGCTCACCAAACCAGTTAGATACGCAGTATTTT

j_gene: TRBJ2-7
abundance: .
v_gene: TRBV7-8
d_gene: TRBD2
CDR3aa: CASSIWSGTSYEQYF
CDR3nt: TGTGCCAGCAGCATTTGGAGCGGGACCTCCTACGAGCAGTACTTC

j_gene: TRBJ1-6
abundance: .
v_gene: TRBV28
d_gene: .
CDR3aa: CASKSGPTYNSPLHF
CDR3nt: TGTGCCAGCAAAAGCGGGCCTACCTATAATTCACCCCTCCACTTT

j_gene: TRBJ2-5
abundance: .
v_gene: TRBV6-2/TRBV6-3
d_gene: TRBD1
CDR3aa: CASTPGGKETQYF
CDR3nt: TGTGCCAGCACCCCAGGGGGTAAAGAGACCCAGTACTTC

j_gene: TRBJ1-5
abundance: once
v_gene: TRBV28
d_gene: .
CDR3aa: CASSFLRNNQPQHF
CDR3nt: TGTGCCAGCAGTTTCCTGAGAAACAATCAGCCCCAGCATTTT

j_gene: TRBJ2-7
abundance: .
v_gene: TRBV4-2
d_gene: TRBD2
CDR3aa: CASSQDRLAGNYEQYF
CDR3nt: TGTGCCAGCAGCCAAGACCGACTAGCGGGAAACTACGAGCAGTACTTC

j_gene: TRBJ1-2
abundance: .
v_gene: TRBV5-4
d_gene: .
CDR3aa: CASTSLAGVWGYTF
CDR3nt: TGTGCCAGCACCAGCCTTGCAGGGGTTTGGGGCTACACCTTC

j_gene: TRBJ2-3
abundance: .
v_gene: TRBV19
d_gene: .
CDR3aa: CASSMRLTSSADTQYF
CDR3nt: TGTGCCAGTAGTATGCGCCTCACTAGCTCCGCAGATACGCAGTATTTT

j_gene: TRBJ2-7
abundance: .
v_gene: TRBV5-5
d_gene: .
CDR3aa: CASSPGLGAYEQYF
CDR3nt: TGTGCCAGCAGCCCTGGGTTAGGGGCCTACGAGCAGTACTTC

j_gene: TRBJ1-5
abundance: once
v_gene: TRBV6-2/TRBV6-3
d_gene: .
CDR3aa: CASSYIGVSNQPQHF
CDR3nt: TGTGCCAGCAGTTACATAGGGGTTTCCAATCAGCCCCAGCATTTT

j_gene: TRBJ2-7
abundance: .
v_gene: TRBV5-4
d_gene: .
CDR3aa: CASSLGARREQYF
CDR3nt: TGTGCCAGCAGCTTGGGCGCTAGACGCGAGCAGTACTTC

j_gene: TRBJ2-7
abundance: .
v_gene: TRBV5-1
d_gene: TRBD2
CDR3aa: CASSFGTSGFAYEQYF
CDR3nt: TGCGCCAGCAGCTTCGGGACTAGCGGGTTTGCCTACGAGCAGTACTTC

j_gene: TRBJ2-7
abundance: .
v_gene: TRBV10-3
d_gene: .
CDR3aa: CAISEGGGRYEQYF
CDR3nt: TGTGCCATCAGTGAAGGGGGGGGCCGCTACGAGCAGTACTTC

j_gene: TRBJ2-7
abundance: .
v_gene: TRBV28
d_gene: TRBD1
CDR3aa: CASRVTGNSYEQYF
CDR3nt: TGTGCCAGCAGGGTGACAGGGAACTCCTACGAGCAGTACTTC

j_gene: TRBJ2-5
abundance: .
v_gene: TRBV7-9
d_gene: .
CDR3aa: CASSLETGTQYF
CDR3nt: TGTGCCAGCAGCTTAGAGACGGGGACCCAGTACTTC

j_gene: TRBJ1-3
abundance: .
v_gene: TRBV4-3
d_gene: TRBD1
CDR3aa: CASSEWDSHSGNTIYF
CDR3nt: TGCGCCAGCAGCGAATGGGACAGCCACTCTGGAAACACCATATATTTT